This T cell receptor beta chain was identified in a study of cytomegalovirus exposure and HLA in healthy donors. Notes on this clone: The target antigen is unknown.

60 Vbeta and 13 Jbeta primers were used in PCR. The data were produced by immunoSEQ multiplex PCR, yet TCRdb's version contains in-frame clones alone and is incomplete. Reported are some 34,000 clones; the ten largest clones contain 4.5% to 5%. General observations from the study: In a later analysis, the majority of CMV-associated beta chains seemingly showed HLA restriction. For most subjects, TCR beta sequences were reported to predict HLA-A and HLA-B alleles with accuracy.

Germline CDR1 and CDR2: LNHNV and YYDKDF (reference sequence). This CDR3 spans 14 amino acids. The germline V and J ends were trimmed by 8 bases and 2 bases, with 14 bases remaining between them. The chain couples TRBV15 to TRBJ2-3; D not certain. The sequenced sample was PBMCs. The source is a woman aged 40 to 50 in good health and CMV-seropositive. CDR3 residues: CATSRVRYTDTQYF. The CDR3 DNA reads TGTGCCACCTCACGGGTACGTTACACAGATACGCAGTATTTT.